This passage covers 32 T cell receptor beta chains from one sample sequenced in a study of blood T cell repertoires in COVID-19. Produced via immunoSEQ multiplex PCR; TCRdb's table is partial and in-frame only. This sample carries more than 85,000 clones, 70% to 90% of them seen once, and the ten largest clones take 4.8%. Source material: peripheral blood. The source is a human donor in a cohort sampled during active COVID-19.

The V gene is TRBV9, the J gene TRBJ2-5; TRBD2 matches at 9 bases. J was trimmed by 3 bases and V by 3 bases; bases with no gene match: 6. From germline, CDR1 is SGDLS and CDR2 YYNGEE. This CDR3 contains 15 residues. CDR3 amino acids: CASSGLLAGEETQYF. CDR3 nucleotide sequence: TGTGCCAGCAGCGGTTTATTAGCGGGGGAAGAGACCCAGTACTTC.

This chain links TRBV2 with TRBJ2-2; D perhaps matches TRBD1 (5 bases). The CDR3 length is 15 residues. V was cut by 4 bases and J by 5 bases, with 14 bases left in between. Germline CDR1 is SNHLY and CDR2 is FYNNEI. The CDR3 is CASSVGREATGELFF. CDR3 sequence (DNA): TGTGCCAGCAGTGTGGGCAGGGAAGCAACCGGGGAGCTGTTTTTT.

In its sample, this clone is medium-sized (0.01 to 0.1%). The chain links TRBV19 to TRBJ1-3; 7 positions match TRBD1. This CDR3 has 16 amino acids. The germline V gene encodes CDR1 LNHDA and CDR2 SQIVND (reference sequence). Unmatched junction bases numbered 9, after V lost 6 bases and J lost 1 base. CDR3 protein: CASRRGQMTSGNTIYF. DNA of the CDR3: TGTGCCAGTAGACGGGGACAGATGACTTCTGGAAACACCATATATTTT.

This chain links TRBV28 with TRBJ2-7; 8 bases match TRBD1. V lost 2 bases, J lost 1 base, and 7 bases stayed unmatched. Germline V gene data show CDR1 as MDHEN and CDR2 as SYDVKM. This CDR3 comprises 16 residues. This chain's CDR3 is CASSLSLGTGSYEQYF. The CDR3 nucleotides are TGTGCCAGCAGTTTAAGTCTCGGGACAGGTTCCTACGAGCAGTACTTC.

This clone was seen only once. V usage is TRBV19 and J usage is TRBJ1-4; 8 bases map to TRBD1. The CDR3 has 15 residues. The J segment lost 0 bases and the V segment lost 6 bases, leaving 3 bases of the junction unmatched. CDR1 LNHDA and CDR2 SQIVND come from the germline V gene (reference sequence). Here the CDR3 reads CASRGQVATNEKLFF. CDR3 sequence (DNA): TGTGCCAGTAGGGGACAGGTTGCAACTAATGAAAAACTGTTTTTT.

This rearrangement joins TRBV28 to TRBJ2-2; D may be TRBD1 (6 bases). Germline CDR1 reads MDHEN; CDR2 reads SYDVKM. Trimming pared 5 bases from V and 3 bases from J, leaving 10 bases between. The CDR3 loop spans 14 amino acids. CDR3 bases: TGTGCCAGCAGTGCCAGGACAGACACCGGGGAGCTGTTTTTT. Its protein is CASSARTDTGELFF.

This chain joins TRBV11-2 and TRBJ2-7; 12 bases match TRBD2. The CDR3 has 16 amino acids. The V gene's germline CDR1 is SGHAT and CDR2 FQNNGV. V was clipped by 5 bases and J by 3 bases; unmatched bases: 8. CDR3 amino acids: CASSDQPGLAGYEQYF. DNA of the CDR3: TGTGCCAGCAGCGATCAACCGGGACTAGCGGGCTACGAGCAGTACTTC. Filled out from reference TRBV11-2 and TRBJ2-7, the complete variable domain reads EAGVAQSPRYKIIEKRQSVAFWCNPISGHATLYWYQQILGQGPKLLIQFQNNGVVDDSQLPKDRFSAERLKGVDSTLKIQPAKLEDSAVYLCASSDQPGLAGYEQYFGPGTRLTVT.

This sequence joins TRBV5-1 and TRBJ2-5; 12 nucleotides agree with TRBD1. Per germline, CDR1 SGHRS and CDR2 YFSETQ. Trimming removed 2 bases from V and 5 bases from J; junction bases left unmatched: 7. This CDR3 is 16 amino acids long. Written as DNA, the CDR3 is TGCGCCAGCAGCTTTTCGGGACAGGGGGCGATCGAGACCCAGTACTTC. The encoded protein is CASSFSGQGAIETQYF.

V gene TRBV6-6 combines with J gene TRBJ2-7; TRBD1 agrees at 9 bases. Per the germline V gene, CDR1 is MNHNY and CDR2 is SVGAGI (reference sequence). V lost 5 bases and J lost 2; bases outside the gene matches: 4. This CDR3 has 14 amino acids. The CDR3 sequence is CASSKGTGPYEQYF. As DNA, the CDR3 is TGTGCCAGCAGTAAGGGGACAGGGCCCTACGAGCAGTACTTC.

This chain connects TRBV7-2 to TRBJ2-2; 10 nucleotides match TRBD2. Germline values: CDR1 SGHTA, CDR2 FQGNSA. The CDR3 has 15 amino acids. V dropped 2 bases and J dropped 6; count of bases not matched to a gene: 3. This chain's CDR3 is CASSLSSGSAGELFF. The CDR3 DNA is TGTGCCAGCAGCTTATCTAGCGGGAGCGCCGGGGAGCTGTTTTTT.

The J gene is TRBJ1-1, the V gene TRBV19, with 7 positions matching TRBD1. Germline trimming cut 6 bases from V and 6 bases from J; bases unmatched to any gene: 13. There are 15 residues in the CDR3. Germline lookup yields CDR1 LNHDA and CDR2 SQIVND (reference sequence). The CDR3 DNA reads TGTGCCAGTAGAGTATTGGGACAGAATGAAGCTGAAGCTTTCTTT. This translates into CASRVLGQNEAEAFF.

V is TRBV9 and J is TRBJ1-1; 8 bases match TRBD1. This CDR3 is 16 amino acids long. Germline V gene lookup returns CDR1 SGDLS and CDR2 YYNGEE. Trimming removed 3 bases from V and 2 bases from J; junction bases left unmatched: 9. The CDR3 loop reads CASSADRVGPNTEAFF. CDR3 DNA: TGTGCCAGCAGCGCGGACAGGGTTGGACCTAACACTGAAGCTTTCTTT.

The chain combines TRBV7-2 with TRBJ2-3; a weak D match, TRBD1 (5 bases). This CDR3 is built from 14 residues. Germline V gene data show CDR1 as SGHTA and CDR2 as FQGNSA. Trimming stripped 4 bases from V and 6 bases from J, with 14 bases between. The CDR3 region is CASSSLFTGDTQYF. The CDR3 DNA is TGTGCCAGCAGCTCCTTATTTACAGGCGATACGCAGTATTTT. Full variable domain (remainder filled in from reference TRBV7-2 and TRBJ2-3): GAGVSQSPSNKVTEKGKDVELRCDPISGHTALYWYRQSLGQGLEFLIYFQGNSAPDKSGLPSDRFSAERTGGSVSTLTIQRTQQEDSAVYLCASSSLFTGDTQYFGPGTRLTVL.

The gene calls are TRBV3-1 (or the pseudogene TRBV3-2) and TRBJ2-1; 13 nucleotides align to TRBD2. Germline CDR1 LGHDT, CDR2 YNNKEL (reference sequence). CDR3 length: 16 residues. The V gene end was trimmed by 1 base and the J gene end by 8 bases; junction bases not matched to a gene: 5. Here the CDR3 reads CASSQATSGRAYEQFF. CDR3 nucleotide sequence: TGTGCCAGCAGCCAAGCCACTAGCGGGAGGGCGTATGAGCAGTTCTTC.

This rearrangement joins TRBV3-1 (or the pseudogene TRBV3-2) to TRBJ1-1; 10 positions agree with TRBD1. Unmatched junction bases numbered 9, after V lost 3 bases and J lost 5 bases. CDR1 and CDR2 (germline): LGHDT, YNNKEL (reference sequence). CDR3 length: 16 residues. The chain's CDR3 is CASSQGKDRGLTEAFF. The DNA for the CDR3 is TGTGCCAGCAGCCAGGGAAAAGACAGGGGGCTTACTGAAGCTTTCTTT.

A word on this clone: At one of its ends the junction is not consistent with the germline gene, which may arise from a read error. The genes are TRBV7-7 and TRBJ2-1, with TRBD2 matching over 11 bases. Looked up from germline, CDR1 is SSHAT and CDR2 is FNYEAQ (reference sequence). The CDR3 is made up of 15 amino acids. The CDR3: CASSFGTSGYNEQFF. The CDR3 region has the DNA TGTGCTAGCAGCTTCGGGACTAGCGGCTACAATGAGCAGTTCTTC. Looking up the rest from reference TRBV7-7 and TRBJ2-1 gives the full variable domain: GAGVSQSPRYKVTKRGQDVTLRCDPISSHATLYWYQQALGQGPEFLTYFNYEAQPDKSGLPSDRFSAERPEGSISTLTIQRTEQRDSAMYRCASSFGTSGYNEQFFGPGTRLTVL.

The CDR3: CASSPTVTSRNQPQHF. DNA for the CDR3: TGTGCCAGCAGCCCGACAGTCACCAGCCGCAATCAGCCCCAGCATTTT. The gene calls are TRBV7-8 and TRBJ1-5; D is possibly TRBD1 (5 bases). The germline V and J ends were trimmed by 5 bases and 2 bases, with 16 bases remaining between them. From germline, CDR1 is SGHVS and CDR2 FQNEAQ. CDR3 length: 16 amino acids.

The chain joins TRBV14 to TRBJ2-7, with a possible D match to TRBD1 (5 bases). CDR1 and CDR2 from the germline V gene are SGHDN and FVKESK. The length of the CDR3 is 14 residues. Trimming cost V 2 bases and J 6 bases, with 14 bases left between them. Written as DNA, the CDR3 is TGTGCCAGCAGCCAATTTACAGGTTTGAGCGAGCAGTACTTC. Encoded protein: CASSQFTGLSEQYF.

V and J are TRBV29-1 and TRBJ2-7, with D possibly matching TRBD1 (5 bases). The ends were cut back, 2 bases at V and 1 base at J, with 12 bases in the middle. Germline CDR1 is SQVTM and CDR2 is ANQGSEA. This CDR3 has 14 residues. DNA for the CDR3: TGCAGCGTTGAATTTGGGTCAGGGTCCTACGAGCAGTACTTC. Protein: CSVEFGSGSYEQYF.

The V gene is TRBV9, the J gene TRBJ2-2, with TRBD2 matching over 9 bases. CDR1 and CDR2 (germline): SGDLS, YYNGEE. The CDR3 loop spans 16 amino acids. The V gene end was trimmed by 0 bases and the J gene end by 2 bases; junction bases not matched to a gene: 2. The CDR3 DNA is TGTGCCAGCAGCGTAGGAGCGGGGGGAAACACCGGGGAGCTGTTTTTT. It specifies CASSVGAGGNTGELFF. The whole variable domain, remainder taken from reference TRBV9 and TRBJ2-2, is DSGVTQTPKHLITATGQRVTLRCSPRSGDLSVYWYQQSLDQGLQFLIQYYNGEERAKGNILERFSAQQFPDLHSELNLSSLELGDSALYFCASSVGAGGNTGELFFGEGSRLTVL.

The chain combines TRBV7-2 with TRBJ2-7, with TRBD1 matching 10 bases. This CDR3 is 15 amino acids long. Trimming took 4 bases from V and 2 from J; bases not matched to a gene: 5. Germline CDR1 reads SGHTA; CDR2 reads FQGNSA. The chain's CDR3 is CASSSGQGKTYEQYF. The CDR3, as DNA: TGTGCCAGCAGCTCGGGACAGGGGAAGACCTACGAGCAGTACTTC.

The chain joins TRBV23-1 to TRBJ1-6, with no clear D. TRBV23-1 belongs to the ORF category, with a function that is uncertain. V lost 0 bases and J 0 bases, leaving 12 bases between the germline ends. This CDR3 spans 18 amino acids. The CDR3 nucleotides read TGCGCCAGCAGTCAATCGGGGTACGAGGGCTCCTATAATTCACCCCTCCACTTT. It is translated as CASSQSGYEGSYNSPLHF.

The DNA for the CDR3 is TGTGCCAGCAGTGAGGGGACAGGGGACCACTACTATGGCTACACCTTC. Its translation is CASSEGTGDHYYGYTF. This sequence joins TRBV6-1 and TRBJ1-2; the match to TRBD1 covers 10 bases. V was pared by 3 bases and J by 3 bases, with 7 bases of the junction left unmatched. The germline V gene encodes CDR1 MNHNS and CDR2 SASEGT. CDR3 length: 16 residues.

The V and J genes are TRBV7-9 and TRBJ1-4, with TRBD1 matching 8 bases. The CDR3 sequence is 15 residues long. The ends lost 5 bases at V and 5 bases at J; junction bases unmatched: 7. Germline V gives CDR1 SEHNR, CDR2 FQNEAQ (reference sequence). The CDR3 here is CASSVRSGGNEKLFF. CDR3 in DNA: TGTGCCAGCAGCGTGCGGTCAGGGGGCAATGAAAAACTGTTTTTT.

CDR3 nucleotides: TGCGCCAGCAGCGAGGCACAGGGAATGAGATCACCCCTCCACTTT. Its protein is CASSEAQGMRSPLHF. This chain links TRBV4-1 with TRBJ1-6; D possibly corresponds to TRBD1 (6 bases). The CDR3 contains 15 residues. The germline V and J ends were trimmed by 5 bases and 10 bases, with 18 bases remaining between them. CDR1 is MGHRA and CDR2 is YSYEKL in the germline V gene.

In its sample, this clone was seen once. This chain uses TRBV7-9 with TRBJ2-5; weak D call: TRBD1 (6 bases). The CDR3 is 13 amino acids. Germline V gene sequence: CDR1 SEHNR, CDR2 FQNEAQ (reference sequence). The V and J ends lost 8 bases and 2 bases respectively, with 12 bases between them. The CDR3 sequence: CASARGQQETQYF. CDR3 coding DNA: TGTGCCAGCGCGAGAGGACAGCAAGAGACCCAGTACTTC.

The chain uses TRBV28 and TRBJ2-7; maybe TRBD2 (5 bases). This CDR3 contains 15 residues. V was trimmed by 4 bases and J by 5 bases, leaving 18 bases between them. CDR1 MDHEN and CDR2 SYDVKM come from the germline V gene. The CDR3 DNA reads as TGTGCCAGCAGTTCTCCCCAGCGGATAGTCGACGAGCAGTACTTC. The encoded protein is CASSSPQRIVDEQYF.

V and J are TRBV7-2 and TRBJ2-3; TRBD2 matches at 16 bases. V shed 5 bases, J shed 4 bases, and the junction held 6 bases outside the gene matches. This CDR3 spans 17 amino acids. Per germline, CDR1 SGHTA and CDR2 FQGNSA. The CDR3 region is CASSKGLAGGWADTQYF. The CDR3 DNA reads as TGTGCCAGCAGCAAGGGACTAGCGGGAGGGTGGGCAGATACGCAGTATTTT. The complete variable domain, with remaining parts taken from reference TRBV7-2 and TRBJ2-3, reads GAGVSQSPSNKVTEKGKDVELRCDPISGHTALYWYRQSLGQGLEFLIYFQGNSAPDKSGLPSDRFSAERTGGSVSTLTIQRTQQEDSAVYLCASSKGLAGGWADTQYFGPGTRLTVL.

The chain has TRBV29-1 and TRBJ1-2; 10 bases are a match to TRBD1. Germline trimming cut 4 bases from V and 4 bases from J; bases unmatched to any gene: 0. Germline values: CDR1 SQVTM, CDR2 ANQGSEA. CDR3 length: 12 residues. CDR3 DNA: TGCAGCGTTGGGGACAGGGGCTATGGCTACACCTTC. Its protein product is CSVGDRGYGYTF.

J is TRBJ2-2 and V is TRBV7-2, with 8 bases lining up with TRBD2. V lost 4 bases and J lost 6; bases outside the gene matches: 7. CDR3 length equals 15 residues. The germline gives CDR1 SGHTA, CDR2 FQGNSA. CDR3 sequence (DNA): TGTGCCAGCAGCTATGGACTAGCAAAGTCCGGGGAGCTGTTTTTT. Protein sequence: CASSYGLAKSGELFF.

The chain joins TRBV30 to TRBJ2-1; TRBD1 agrees at 7 bases. Germline V gene lookup returns CDR1 GTSNPN and CDR2 SVGIG (reference sequence). The CDR3 is 14 residues long. V trimming: 5 bases; J trimming: 0 bases; junction bases outside the gene matches: 4. The CDR3 DNA is TGTGCCTGGGCCCCAGGGGGCTCCTACAATGAGCAGTTCTTC. It yields the protein CAWAPGGSYNEQFF. The full variable domain, in which reference TRBV30 and TRBJ2-1 provide the parts outside the CDR3, is SQTIHQWPATLVQPVGSPLSLECTVEGTSNPNLYWYRQAAGRGLQLLFYSVGIGQISSEVPQNLSASRPQDRQFILSSKKLLLSDSGFYLCAWAPGGSYNEQFFGPGTRLTVL.

This clone appeared a single time. This sequence joins TRBV7-9 and TRBJ2-1; D not resolved. The V gene's germline CDR1 is SEHNR and CDR2 FQNEAQ (reference sequence). Between the trimmed V and J ends, which lost 4 bases and 15 bases, there was a span of 16 bases. The CDR3 runs to 12 residues. CDR3 DNA: TGTGCCAGCAGCTCCCCCCGCATGATCAGGTTCTTC. It is translated as CASSSPRMIRFF. The entire variable domain, with the rest obtained from reference TRBV7-9 and TRBJ2-1, is as follows: DTGVSQNPRHKITKRGQNVTFRCDPISEHNRLYWYRQTLGQGPEFLTYFQNEAQLEKSRLLSDRFSAERPKGSFSTLEIQRTEQGDSAMYLCASSSPRMIRFFGPGTRLTVL.